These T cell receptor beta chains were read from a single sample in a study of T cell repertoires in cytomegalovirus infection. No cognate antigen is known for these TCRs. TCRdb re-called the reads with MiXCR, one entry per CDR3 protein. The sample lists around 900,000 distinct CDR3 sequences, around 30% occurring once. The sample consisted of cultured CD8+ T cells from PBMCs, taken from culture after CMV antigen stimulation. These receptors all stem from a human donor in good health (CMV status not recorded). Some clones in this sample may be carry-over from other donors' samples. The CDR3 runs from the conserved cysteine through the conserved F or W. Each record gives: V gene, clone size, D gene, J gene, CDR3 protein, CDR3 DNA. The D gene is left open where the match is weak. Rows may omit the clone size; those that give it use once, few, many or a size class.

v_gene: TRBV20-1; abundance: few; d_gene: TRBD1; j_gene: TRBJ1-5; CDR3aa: CSATTGQGIDQPQHF; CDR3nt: TGCAGTGCTACCACCGGACAGGGAATCGATCAGCCCCAGCATTTT
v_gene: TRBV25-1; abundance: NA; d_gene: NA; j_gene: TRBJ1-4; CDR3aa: CVSSESNRLNEKLFF; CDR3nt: TGTGTCAGCAGTGAATCTAACAGACTTAATGAAAAACTGTTTTTT
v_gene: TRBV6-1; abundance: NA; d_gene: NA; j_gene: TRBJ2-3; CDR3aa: CASSEGRGYTDTQYF; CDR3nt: TGTGCCAGCAGTGAGGGTCGCGGGTACACAGATACGCAGTATTTT
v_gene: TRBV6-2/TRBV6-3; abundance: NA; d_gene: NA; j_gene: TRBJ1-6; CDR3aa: CAGSYWNSPLHF; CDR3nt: TGTGCCGGCAGCTACTGGAATTCACCCCTCCACTTT
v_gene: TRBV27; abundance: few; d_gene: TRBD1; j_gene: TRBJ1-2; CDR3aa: CASSLYWQGADYGYTF; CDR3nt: TGTGCCAGCAGTTTATATTGGCAGGGGGCGGACTATGGCTACACCTTC
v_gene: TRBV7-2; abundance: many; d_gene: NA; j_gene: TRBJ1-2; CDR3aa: CASSLRGGTNYGYTF; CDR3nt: TGTGCCAGCAGCCTACGAGGGGGGACAAACTATGGCTACACCTTC
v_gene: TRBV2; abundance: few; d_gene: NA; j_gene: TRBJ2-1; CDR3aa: CASVRANEQFF; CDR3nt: TGTGCCAGCGTCAGGGCCAATGAGCAGTTCTTC
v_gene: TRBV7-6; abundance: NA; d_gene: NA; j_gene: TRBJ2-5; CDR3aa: CASGGGAETQYF; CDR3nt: TGTGCCAGCGGGGGGGGCGCGGAGACCCAGTACTTC
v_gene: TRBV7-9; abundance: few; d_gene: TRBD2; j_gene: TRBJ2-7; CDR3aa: CASSWGLASYEQYF; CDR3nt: TGTGCCAGCAGCTGGGGACTAGCGTCCTACGAGCAGTACTTC
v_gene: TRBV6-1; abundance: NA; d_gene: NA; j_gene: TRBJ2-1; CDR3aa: CASSDDRLVNEQFF; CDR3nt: TGTGCCAGCAGTGACGACAGATTGGTCAATGAGCAGTTCTTC
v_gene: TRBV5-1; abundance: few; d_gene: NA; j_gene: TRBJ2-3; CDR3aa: CASSLRKRSTDTQYF; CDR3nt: TGCGCCAGCAGCTTGCGCAAGCGGAGCACAGATACGCAGTATTTT
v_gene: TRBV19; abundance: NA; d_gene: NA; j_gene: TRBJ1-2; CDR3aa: CASNRGERYGYTF; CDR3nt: TGTGCCAGTAACCGGGGCGAAAGATATGGCTACACCTTC
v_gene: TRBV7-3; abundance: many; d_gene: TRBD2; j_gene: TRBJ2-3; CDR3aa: CASSPTSGLTDTQYF; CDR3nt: TGTGCCAGCAGCCCGACTAGCGGTCTCACAGATACGCAGTATTTT
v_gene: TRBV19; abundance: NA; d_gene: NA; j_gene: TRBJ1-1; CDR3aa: CASSIGTDLNTEAFF; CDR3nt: TGTGCCAGTAGTATTGGCACGGACCTGAACACTGAAGCTTTCTTT
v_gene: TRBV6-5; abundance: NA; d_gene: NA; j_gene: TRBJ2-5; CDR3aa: CASSYSLDGNARETQYF; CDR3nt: TGTGCCAGCAGTTACTCGTTGGATGGGAATGCACGGGAGACCCAGTACTTC
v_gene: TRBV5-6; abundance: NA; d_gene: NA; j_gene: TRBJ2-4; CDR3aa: CVSSFGRPQAKNIQYF; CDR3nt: TGTGTCAGCAGCTTCGGCAGGCCACAAGCCAAAAACATTCAGTACTTC
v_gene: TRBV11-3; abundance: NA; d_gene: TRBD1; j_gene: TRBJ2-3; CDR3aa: CASSSGQGAQDTQYF; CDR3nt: TGTGCCAGCAGCTCGGGACAGGGGGCTCAAGATACGCAGTATTTT
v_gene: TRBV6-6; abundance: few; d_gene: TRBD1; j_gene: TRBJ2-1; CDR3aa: CASSYRGPGQRYNEQFF; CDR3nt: TGTGCCAGCAGTTACCGGGGCCCGGGACAGAGATACAATGAGCAGTTCTTC
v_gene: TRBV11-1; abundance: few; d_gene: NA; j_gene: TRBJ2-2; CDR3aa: CASSWSVGELFF; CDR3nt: TGTGCCAGCAGCTGGAGTGTCGGGGAGCTGTTTTTT
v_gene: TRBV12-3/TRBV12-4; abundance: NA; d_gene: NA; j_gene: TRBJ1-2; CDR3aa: CASSLGAGSRYGYTF; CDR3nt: TGTGCCAGCAGTTTAGGGGCAGGGAGTCGGTATGGCTACACCTTC
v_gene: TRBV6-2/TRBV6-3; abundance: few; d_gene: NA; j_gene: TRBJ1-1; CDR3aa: CASSYLDVNTEAFF; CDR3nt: TGTGCCAGCAGTTACTTGGACGTGAACACTGAAGCTTTCTTT
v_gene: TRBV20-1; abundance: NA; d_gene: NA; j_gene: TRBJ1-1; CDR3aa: CSARPTGTNIMNTEAFF; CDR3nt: TGCAGTGCTAGACCTACAGGGACCAATATTATGAACACTGAAGCTTTCTTT
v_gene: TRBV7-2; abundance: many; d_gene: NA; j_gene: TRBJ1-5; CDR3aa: CASSLLTAYSNQPQHF; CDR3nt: TGTGCCAGCAGCTTACTGACAGCTTATAGCAATCAGCCCCAGCATTTT
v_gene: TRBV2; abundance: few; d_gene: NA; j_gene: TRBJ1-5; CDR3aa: CASSGDKSSNQPQHF; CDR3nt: TGTGCCAGCAGCGGGGACAAATCCAGCAATCAGCCCCAGCATTTT
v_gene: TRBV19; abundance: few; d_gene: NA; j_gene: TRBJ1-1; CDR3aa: CASSMERFANTEAFF; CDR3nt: TGTGCCAGTAGTATGGAGAGGTTCGCTAACACTGAAGCTTTCTTT
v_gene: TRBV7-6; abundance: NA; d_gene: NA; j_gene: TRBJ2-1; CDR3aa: CASSFAGSSRDEQFF; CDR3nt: TGTGCCAGCAGCTTCGCAGGGAGTTCCCGAGATGAGCAGTTCTTC
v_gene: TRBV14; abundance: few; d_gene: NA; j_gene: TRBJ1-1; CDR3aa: CASNPLGTEAFF; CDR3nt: TGTGCCAGCAACCCCTTGGGCACTGAAGCTTTCTTT
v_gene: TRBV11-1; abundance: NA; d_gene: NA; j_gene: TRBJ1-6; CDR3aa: CASSLWGAGVGSPLHF; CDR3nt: TGTGCCAGCAGCTTATGGGGTGCAGGGGTAGGCTCACCCCTCCACTTT
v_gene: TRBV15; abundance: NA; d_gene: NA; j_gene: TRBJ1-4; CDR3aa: CATLDQDEKLFF; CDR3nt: TGTGCCACCCTCGACCAGGATGAAAAACTGTTTTTT
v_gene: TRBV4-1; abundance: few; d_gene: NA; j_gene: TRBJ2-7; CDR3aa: CASSQELAMVEQYF; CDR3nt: TGCGCCAGCAGCCAAGAACTAGCAATGGTCGAGCAGTACTTC
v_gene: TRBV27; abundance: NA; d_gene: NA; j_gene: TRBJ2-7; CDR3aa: CASSVRGAPTYEQYF; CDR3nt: TGTGCCAGCAGTGTAAGGGGGGCCCCCACCTACGAGCAGTACTTC
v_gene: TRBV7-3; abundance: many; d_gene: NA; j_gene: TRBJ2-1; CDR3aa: CASSLFQANNEQFF; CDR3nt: TGTGCCAGCAGCTTATTTCAGGCAAACAATGAGCAGTTCTTC
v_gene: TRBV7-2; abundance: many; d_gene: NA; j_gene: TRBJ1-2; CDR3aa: CASSLAAPLANYGYTF; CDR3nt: TGTGCCAGCAGCTTAGCGGCCCCTTTAGCTAACTATGGCTACACCTTC
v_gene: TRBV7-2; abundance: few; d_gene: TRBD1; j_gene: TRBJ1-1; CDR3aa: CASSSGQGRDTEAFF; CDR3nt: TGTGCCAGCAGCAGCGGACAGGGGCGGGACACTGAAGCTTTCTTT
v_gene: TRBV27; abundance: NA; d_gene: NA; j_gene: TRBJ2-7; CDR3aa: CASSLAGPGSSEQYF; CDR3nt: TGTGCCAGCAGTTTAGCAGGACCGGGGAGTAGCGAGCAGTACTTC
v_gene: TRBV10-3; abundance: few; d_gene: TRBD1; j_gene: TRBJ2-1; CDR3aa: CAISEFGTGSYNEQFF; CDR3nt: TGTGCCATCAGTGAGTTCGGGACAGGGAGCTACAATGAGCAGTTCTTC
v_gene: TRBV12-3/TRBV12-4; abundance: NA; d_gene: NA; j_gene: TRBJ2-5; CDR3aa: CASRLGAGETQYF; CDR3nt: TGTGCCAGCCGCCTGGGGGCTGGCGAGACCCAGTACTTC
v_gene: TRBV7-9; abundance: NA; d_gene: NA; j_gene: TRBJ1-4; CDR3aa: CASSSRDINEKLFF; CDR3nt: TGTGCCAGCAGCTCCCGGGACATTAATGAAAAACTGTTTTTT
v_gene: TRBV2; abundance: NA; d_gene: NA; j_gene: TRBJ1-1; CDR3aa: CVASTRSEAFF; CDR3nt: TGTGTCGCTTCCACAAGGTCTGAAGCTTTCTTT
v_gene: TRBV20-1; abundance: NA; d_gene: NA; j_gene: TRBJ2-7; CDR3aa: CSARGPGTERSYEQYF; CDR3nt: TGCAGTGCTAGAGGGCCCGGGACGGAGAGGTCCTACGAGCAGTACTTC
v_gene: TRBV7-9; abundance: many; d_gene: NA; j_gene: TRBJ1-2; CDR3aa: CASSLNEGTYGYTF; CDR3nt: TGTGCCAGCAGCTTAAACGAGGGGACCTATGGCTACACCTTC
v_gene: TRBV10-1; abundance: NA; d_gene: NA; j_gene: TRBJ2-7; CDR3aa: CASSPGEYEQYF; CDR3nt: TGCGCCAGCAGCCCCGGGGAGTACGAGCAGTACTTC
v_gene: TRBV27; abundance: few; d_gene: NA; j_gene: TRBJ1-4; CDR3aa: CASSPHRGPPATNEKLFF; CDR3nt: TGTGCCAGCAGTCCACACCGGGGCCCCCCGGCAACTAATGAAAAACTGTTTTTT
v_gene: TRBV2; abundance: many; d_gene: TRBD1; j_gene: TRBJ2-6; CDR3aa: CASRPGQGMRGANVLTF; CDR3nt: TGTGCCAGCAGGCCGGGACAGGGGATGCGTGGGGCCAACGTCCTGACTTTC
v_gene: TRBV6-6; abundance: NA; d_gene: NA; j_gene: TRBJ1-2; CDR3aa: CASSYTPGQPSYGYTF; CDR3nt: TGTGCCAGCAGTTACACTCCGGGACAACCCTCCTATGGCTACACCTTC
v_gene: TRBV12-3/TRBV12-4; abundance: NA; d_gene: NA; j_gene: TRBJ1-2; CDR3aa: CASNGQNYDYTF; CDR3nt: TGTGCCAGCAATGGACAGAACTATGACTACACCTTC
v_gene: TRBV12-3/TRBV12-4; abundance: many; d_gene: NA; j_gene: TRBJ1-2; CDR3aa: CASRGGYGYTF; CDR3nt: TGTGCCAGCAGAGGAGGGTATGGCTACACCTTC
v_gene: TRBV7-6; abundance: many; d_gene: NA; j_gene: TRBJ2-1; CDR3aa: CASSPGPLDEQFF; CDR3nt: TGTGCCAGCAGCCCCGGGCCCCTCGATGAGCAGTTCTTC
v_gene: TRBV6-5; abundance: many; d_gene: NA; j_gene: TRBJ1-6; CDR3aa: CASSYTRSRNSPLHF; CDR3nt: TGTGCCAGCAGTTACACACGGTCCCGAAATTCACCCCTCCACTTT